These 17 T cell receptor beta chains came from one sample sequenced in a study of early stage breast cancer tumors. The method was immunoSEQ multiplex PCR; TCRdb's version includes in-frame clones alone and lacks a portion of them. The sample has approximately 75,000 clones, 80% seen once. Sequenced input: blood. These receptors all stem from a person in their 40s with breast cancer.

The gene calls are TRBV6-5 and TRBJ2-2; no firm D call. Per germline, CDR1 MNHEY and CDR2 SVGAGI. This CDR3 has 16 residues. V lost 4 bases, J lost 0 bases, and 12 bases lay in between. CDR3 in amino acids: CASSSVVRSNTGELFF. The CDR3 DNA sequence: TGTGCCAGCAGTTCCGTTGTCCGATCGAACACCGGGGAGCTGTTTTTT.

The rearrangement joins TRBV7-9 to TRBJ2-5; 7 positions agree with TRBD2. CDR1 is SEHNR, CDR2 FQNEAQ, per germline (reference sequence). The CDR3 runs 15 residues. V was pared by 2 bases and J by 8 bases, with 11 bases of the junction left unmatched. The CDR3 bases are TGTGCCAGCAGCTTAACCCGACTAGGGAGGGAAACCCAGTACTTC. Its translation: CASSLTRLGRETQYF.

The genes are TRBV6-5 and TRBJ2-7; D is ambiguous. Trimming left V 3 bases short and J 5 bases short, with 11 bases between. The length of the CDR3 is 13 residues. The germline V gene has CDR1 MNHEY and CDR2 SVGAGI. The CDR3 nucleotides read TGTGCCAGCAGTTATTCCATCTCTCACGAGCAGTACTTC. Amino acids: CASSYSISHEQYF.

This rearrangement joins TRBV18 to TRBJ1-4; possible D gene TRBD1, 5 bases. The CDR3 is 15 residues long. Germline V gives CDR1 KGHSH, CDR2 LQKENI. Trimming stripped 3 bases from V and 6 bases from J, with 14 bases between. The CDR3 loop reads CASSPPALGDEKLFF. The CDR3 DNA follows: TGTGCCAGCTCACCCCCGGCCTTAGGGGATGAAAAACTGTTTTTT. The full variable domain, in which reference TRBV18 and TRBJ1-4 provide the parts outside the CDR3, is NAGVMQNPRHLVRRRGQEARLRCSPMKGHSHVYWYRQLPEEGLKFMVYLQKENIIDESGMPKERFSAEFPKEGPSILRIQQVVRGDSAAYFCASSPPALGDEKLFFGSGTQLSVL.

The gene calls are TRBV6-5 and TRBJ1-3; D gene ambiguous. V lost 2 bases and J lost 1, with 9 bases in between. The CDR3 length is 15 residues. Germline V gene sequence: CDR1 MNHEY, CDR2 SVGAGI. The CDR3 is CASSYGSWSGNTIYF. The CDR3 region has the DNA TGTGCCAGCAGTTACGGCTCCTGGTCTGGAAACACCATATATTTT.

This chain connects TRBV6-6 to TRBJ2-1; the D call may be TRBD1 or TRBD2 (5 bases each). V shed 0 bases and J shed 8 bases, with 8 bases lying between them. CDR1 and CDR2 (germline): MNHNY, SVGAGI (reference sequence). The CDR3 length is 13 residues. The CDR3 nucleotides are TGTGCCAGCAGTTACTCGAGGGGCGATGAGCAGTTCTTC. Amino acid sequence: CASSYSRGDEQFF.

This rearrangement joins TRBV12-5 to TRBJ2-7; D remains unclear. CDR3 size: 14 residues. Germline CDR1 reads LGHNT; CDR2 reads FRNRAP. V was cut by 3 bases and J by 3 bases, with 12 bases left in between. The CDR3 region has the DNA TGTGCTAGTGGTTTAAGTCACAGTGACTACGAGCAGTACTTC. Residues: CASGLSHSDYEQYF.

The chain joins TRBV4-1 to TRBJ2-7; 9 nucleotides agree with TRBD2. This CDR3 contains 14 residues. The germline V gene has CDR1 MGHRA and CDR2 YSYEKL. V lost 2 bases and J lost 4; bases outside the gene matches: 3. The CDR3 region has the DNA TGCGCCAGCAGCCAAAATCTAGCGGGGTACGAGCAGTACTTC. As protein: CASSQNLAGYEQYF.

There are a few counts of this clone. The V and J genes are TRBV19 and TRBJ2-7; a possible D gene is TRBD2 (6 bases). V lost 3 bases and J lost 0, with 9 bases in between. CDR3 length: 14 amino acids. The germline gives CDR1 LNHDA, CDR2 SQIVND (reference sequence). The CDR3 DNA reads as TGTGCCAGTAGTATGGGGACTCGCTCCTACGAGCAGTACTTC. Residues: CASSMGTRSYEQYF.

The chain employs TRBV6-5 and TRBJ2-1; TRBD2 matches at 9 bases. This CDR3 has 14 residues. The trim removed 0 bases at V and 16 bases at J, leaving 10 bases unmatched. CDR1 is MNHEY and CDR2 is SVGAGI in the germline V gene. The CDR3 loop reads CASSYSSLTSGLFF. In nucleotides, the CDR3 is TGTGCCAGCAGTTACTCTAGTCTGACTAGCGGTTTATTCTTC.

This chain joins TRBV29-1 and TRBJ2-7; TRBD2 matches 11 bases. The CDR3 sequence is 15 residues long. V gave up 2 bases and J gave up 3 bases; unmatched junction bases: 6. Germline V gives CDR1 SQVTM, CDR2 ANQGSEA. CDR3 amino acids: CSVELAGGGNYEQYF. For the CDR3, the DNA is TGCAGCGTTGAACTAGCGGGGGGTGGTAACTACGAGCAGTACTTC.

The chain recombines TRBV19 with TRBJ2-7, with TRBD2 matching 9 bases. CDR1 LNHDA and CDR2 SQIVND come from the germline V gene (reference sequence). The junction had 5 bases not matched to a gene; V was cut back by 1 base and J by 4 bases. CDR3 length: 15 residues. CDR3 loop: CASSIGGLARYEQYF. CDR3 DNA: TGTGCCAGTAGTATAGGCGGACTAGCGAGATACGAGCAGTACTTC.

The V and J genes are TRBV28 and TRBJ1-2; no reliable D call. Germline assignment: CDR1 MDHEN and CDR2 SYDVKM. The CDR3 is made up of 12 amino acids. V dropped 4 bases and J dropped 3 bases, with 6 bases sitting between them. CDR3 residues: CASSSPDYGYTF. CDR3 bases: TGTGCCAGCAGTTCTCCAGACTATGGCTACACCTTC.

The chain employs TRBV6-1 and TRBJ2-2; tentative D call: TRBD2 (6 bases). Germline CDR1 is MNHNS and CDR2 is SASEGT. Trimming took 11 bases from V and 7 from J, leaving 20 bases between them. The CDR3 is made up of 14 amino acids. The CDR3 is CAHRGGTAVGELFF. The DNA of the CDR3 is TGTGCCCATCGGGGCGGGACCGCCGTCGGGGAGCTGTTTTTT.

This chain joins TRBV19 and TRBJ1-5; D call uncertain. The V gene lost 8 bases and the J gene lost 0 bases, with 11 bases spanning the gap. CDR1 LNHDA and CDR2 SQIVND come from the germline V gene (reference sequence). This CDR3 is built from 14 residues. The CDR3 reads CASVTAYSNQPQHF. DNA for the CDR3: TGTGCCAGTGTGACGGCCTATAGCAATCAGCCCCAGCATTTT.

The chain couples TRBV19 to TRBJ2-7, with 12 bases aligning to TRBD2. J was trimmed by 6 bases and V by 10 bases; bases with no gene match: 7. Germline values: CDR1 LNHDA, CDR2 SQIVND (reference sequence). The CDR3 sequence is 13 residues long. CDR3 loop: CATSSGRGGEQYF. The CDR3 DNA reads TGTGCCACCTCTAGCGGGAGGGGTGGCGAGCAGTACTTC.

The chain joins TRBV7-3 to TRBJ2-2; D is uncertain. The CDR3 consists of 12 residues. Germline values: CDR1 SGHTA, CDR2 FQGTGA. The germline V and J ends were trimmed by 4 bases and 6 bases, with 6 bases remaining between them. In DNA, the CDR3 is TGTGCCAGCAGCTCCGAAGCCGGGGAGCTGTTTTTT. Translated, it gives CASSSEAGELFF. Based on the CDR3 plus reference TRBV7-3 and TRBJ2-2, the full variable domain is GAGVSQTPSNKVTEKGKYVELRCDPISGHTALYWYRQSLGQGPEFLIYFQGTGAADDSGLPNDRFFAVRPEGSVSTLKIQRTERGDSAVYLCASSSEAGELFFGEGSRLTVL.